This T cell receptor (beta chain) is from a study of blood T cell repertoires in COVID-19. Study background: COVID-19 samples from acute and convalescent phases originated in the United States, Italy and Spain. PBMCs, B-cell-depleted T cells, or T cells were the source of the cDNA or gDNA that made up the material.

Germline CDR1 GTSNPN, CDR2 SVGIG (reference sequence). V was pared by 0 bases and J by 5 bases, with 11 bases of the junction left unmatched. This CDR3 spans 16 amino acids. Study processing details: Quantification of nucleated cells was approximated via reference gene primer amplification. Some clones are missing from TCRdb's copy, which holds only in-frame ones; the method was immunoSEQ multiplex PCR. V and J calls and clone size are those listed in that table; D and trimming were worked out from the DNA. The sample yields fewer than 200,000 clones, roughly 76% seen once. The chain carries TRBV30 and TRBJ1-1, with 8 bases identical to TRBD1. The clonotype was recovered from a woman aged 40 to 50 with COVID-19, enrolled during active disease. The sequenced sample was peripheral blood. The CDR3 DNA follows: TGTGCCTGGAGTGTACCACAGGGGGGTGGTTGGACTGAAGCTTTCTTT. The encoded protein is CAWSVPQGGGWTEAFF.